One and the same sample provided the 9 T cell receptor beta chains below, sequenced in a study of regulatory T cells in long-lasting Graves disease. Arm-PCR of CDR3 regions with iRepertoire HTBI primers generated TCR beta libraries. MiXCR, applied by TCRdb to the multiplex PCR reads, yields one record per CDR3 protein. This sample has a few hundred thousand distinct CDR3 sequences; around 19% occur once, and the top ten carry over 20%. Time point indicated: newly diagnosed GD, antithyroid drugs for less than 3 months. PBMCs were the source of the RNA used for TCR sequencing. The sequenced sample was peripheral blood mononuclear cells (PBMCs), obtained at new diagnosis, from a patient treated with antithyroid drugs. These TCRs come from a female donor with Graves disease.

The chain combines TRBV30 with TRBJ1-5; 8 bases line up with TRBD1. Looked up from germline, CDR1 is GTSNPN and CDR2 is SVGIG (reference sequence). This CDR3 is built from 13 residues. Trimming took 1 base from V and 7 from J; bases not matched to a gene: 3. The chain's CDR3 is CAWSGTGRQPQHF. CDR3 DNA sequence: TGTGCCTGGAGTGGGACAGGGAGACAGCCCCAGCATTTT.

This clonotype was seen a handful of times. The gene calls are TRBV20-1 and TRBJ2-1; D gene ambiguous. The germline gives CDR1 DFQATT, CDR2 SNEGSKA (reference sequence). The CDR3 runs to 14 residues. Trimming took 1 base from V and 7 from J, leaving 14 bases between them. The CDR3 spells CSARGPLARNEQFF. The DNA of the CDR3 is TGCAGTGCTAGAGGCCCCCTCGCCCGGAATGAGCAGTTCTTC.

The table lists this clonotype with a count of one. A much more abundant neighbour one base away suggests this may be a read error. The chain uses TRBV3-1 and TRBJ2-1, with a possible D match to TRBD2 (6 bases). Germline lookup yields CDR1 LGHDT and CDR2 YNNKEL (reference sequence). CDR3 length equals 14 residues. V was pared by 0 bases and J by 13 bases, with 16 bases between. CDR3 amino acids: CASSQEGWGETQFF. As DNA, the CDR3 is TGTGCCAGCAGCCAAGAAGGCTGGGGGGAGACCCAGTTCTTC.

This clonotype was recorded many times. The rearrangement joins TRBV5-4 to TRBJ2-7; D is ambiguous. The germline CDR1 and CDR2 sequences are SGHNT and YYREEE (reference sequence). The CDR3 has 11 amino acids. Deletions cut 4 bases from V and 6 bases from J, with 8 bases between. In nucleotides, the CDR3 is TGTGCCAGCAGCGGCAAAGGCGAGCAGTACTTC. This codes for CASSGKGEQYF.

This clonotype was detected ten times or more. This rearrangement joins TRBV24-1 to TRBJ2-7, with 14 bases that match TRBD2. The V gene's germline CDR1 is KGHDR and CDR2 SFDVKD. This CDR3 comprises 18 residues. V lost 3 bases and J lost 3; bases outside the gene matches: 9. For the CDR3, the DNA is TGTGCCACCAGTGATCCGGGACTAGCGGGAGTCGAACTCTACGAGCAGTACTTC. It codes for CATSDPGLAGVELYEQYF.

This clonotype was found many times. The chain links TRBV20-1 to TRBJ1-4; weak D call: TRBD1 (5 bases). V lost 4 bases and J 2 bases, leaving 11 bases between the germline ends. This CDR3 is 14 amino acids long. Per germline, CDR1 DFQATT and CDR2 SNEGSKA (reference sequence). The CDR3 is CSATEGLTNEKLFF. CDR3 nucleotides: TGCAGTGCTACCGAGGGGTTGACTAATGAAAAACTGTTTTTT.

This clonotype has just a few counts. This may be a read error: a much more frequent sequence differs by one nucleotide. CDR3 DNA: TGTGCCAGCAGTTACCCGCAGAGGGGCAATGAGCAGTTCTTC. Amino acids: CASSYPQRGNEQFF. V is TRBV6-2 or TRBV6-3 and J is TRBJ2-1, with D possibly being TRBD1 or TRBD2 (5 bases each). The V gene lost 2 bases and the J gene lost 6 bases, with 11 bases spanning the gap. Per the germline V gene, CDR1 is MNHEY and CDR2 is SVGEGT. CDR3 length: 14 residues.

The chain employs TRBV12-3 or TRBV12-4 and TRBJ1-5; 7 bases align to TRBD1. V gave up 3 bases and J gave up 1 base; unmatched junction bases: 6. This CDR3 comprises 16 residues. The DNA for the CDR3 is TGTGCCAGCAGTTTCGGGGCAGGGGGGAGCAATCAGCCCCAGCATTTT. This encodes CASSFGAGGSNQPQHF.

The V gene is TRBV28, the J gene TRBJ2-5; no firm D call. The CDR3 covers 13 residues. In germline, CDR1 is MDHEN, CDR2 SYDVKM. The ends were cut back, 5 bases at V and 2 bases at J, with 9 bases in the middle. CDR3 residues: CASSEANQETQYF. As DNA, the CDR3 is TGTGCCAGCAGTGAAGCGAATCAAGAGACCCAGTACTTC.